This TCR beta chain is from a study of monozygotic twins with inflammatory bowel disease. A 6-nucleotide sample barcode was carried by the UMIs, which template switching added. Each CDR3 protein gets one entry in TCRdb, which reprocessed the 5' RACE reads and gives no DNA. This sample carries 200,000 to 250,000 distinct CDR3 sequences, with 7.7% going to the ten biggest clones. Concerning this clonotype: Its antigen remains unidentified.

Findings of the study overall: Patients received differing immunosuppressive treatments, which may have added variability to their repertoires. Healthy co-twins showed greater TCRbeta diversity (inverse Simpson) than IBD patients.

This CDR3 region has 14 residues. Germline lookup yields CDR1 MNHEY and CDR2 SVGAGI. Isolation of total RNA was performed on whole blood, with no prior T cell sorting. The TCR comes from a human donor with ulcerative colitis or Crohn's disease, or a healthy co-twin of an affected twin (not recorded which). The sample taken for sequencing was blood. The genes are TRBV6-5 and TRBJ1-4; absent DNA, TCRdb's TRBD1 call cannot be checked. Here the CDR3 reads CASSSPRGGEKLIF.